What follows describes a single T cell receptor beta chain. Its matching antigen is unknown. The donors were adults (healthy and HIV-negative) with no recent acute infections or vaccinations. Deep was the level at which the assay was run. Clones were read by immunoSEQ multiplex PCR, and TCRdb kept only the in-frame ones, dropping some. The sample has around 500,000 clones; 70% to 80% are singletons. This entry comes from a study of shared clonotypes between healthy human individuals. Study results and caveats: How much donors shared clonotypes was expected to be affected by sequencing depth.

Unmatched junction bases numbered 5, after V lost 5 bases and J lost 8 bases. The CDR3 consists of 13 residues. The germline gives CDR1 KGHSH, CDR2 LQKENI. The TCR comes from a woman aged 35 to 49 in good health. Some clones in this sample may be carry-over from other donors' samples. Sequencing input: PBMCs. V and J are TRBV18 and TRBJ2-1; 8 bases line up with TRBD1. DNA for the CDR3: TGTGCCAGCTCAAAGGACAGGGATGATGAGCAGTTCTTC. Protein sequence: CASSKDRDDEQFF.